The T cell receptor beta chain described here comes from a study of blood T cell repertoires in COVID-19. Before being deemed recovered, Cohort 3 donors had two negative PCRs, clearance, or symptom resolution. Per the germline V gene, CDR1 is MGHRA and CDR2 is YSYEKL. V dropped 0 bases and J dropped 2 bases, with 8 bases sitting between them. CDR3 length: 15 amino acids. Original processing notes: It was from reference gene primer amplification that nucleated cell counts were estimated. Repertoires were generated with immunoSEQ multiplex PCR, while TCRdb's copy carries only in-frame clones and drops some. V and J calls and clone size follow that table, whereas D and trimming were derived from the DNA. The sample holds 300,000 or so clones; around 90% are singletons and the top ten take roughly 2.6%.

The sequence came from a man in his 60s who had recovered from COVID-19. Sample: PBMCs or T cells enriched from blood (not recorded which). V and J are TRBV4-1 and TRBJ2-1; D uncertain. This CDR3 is CASSQDSQPYNEQFF. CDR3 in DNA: TGCGCCAGCAGCCAAGATAGCCAGCCCTACAATGAGCAGTTCTTC.